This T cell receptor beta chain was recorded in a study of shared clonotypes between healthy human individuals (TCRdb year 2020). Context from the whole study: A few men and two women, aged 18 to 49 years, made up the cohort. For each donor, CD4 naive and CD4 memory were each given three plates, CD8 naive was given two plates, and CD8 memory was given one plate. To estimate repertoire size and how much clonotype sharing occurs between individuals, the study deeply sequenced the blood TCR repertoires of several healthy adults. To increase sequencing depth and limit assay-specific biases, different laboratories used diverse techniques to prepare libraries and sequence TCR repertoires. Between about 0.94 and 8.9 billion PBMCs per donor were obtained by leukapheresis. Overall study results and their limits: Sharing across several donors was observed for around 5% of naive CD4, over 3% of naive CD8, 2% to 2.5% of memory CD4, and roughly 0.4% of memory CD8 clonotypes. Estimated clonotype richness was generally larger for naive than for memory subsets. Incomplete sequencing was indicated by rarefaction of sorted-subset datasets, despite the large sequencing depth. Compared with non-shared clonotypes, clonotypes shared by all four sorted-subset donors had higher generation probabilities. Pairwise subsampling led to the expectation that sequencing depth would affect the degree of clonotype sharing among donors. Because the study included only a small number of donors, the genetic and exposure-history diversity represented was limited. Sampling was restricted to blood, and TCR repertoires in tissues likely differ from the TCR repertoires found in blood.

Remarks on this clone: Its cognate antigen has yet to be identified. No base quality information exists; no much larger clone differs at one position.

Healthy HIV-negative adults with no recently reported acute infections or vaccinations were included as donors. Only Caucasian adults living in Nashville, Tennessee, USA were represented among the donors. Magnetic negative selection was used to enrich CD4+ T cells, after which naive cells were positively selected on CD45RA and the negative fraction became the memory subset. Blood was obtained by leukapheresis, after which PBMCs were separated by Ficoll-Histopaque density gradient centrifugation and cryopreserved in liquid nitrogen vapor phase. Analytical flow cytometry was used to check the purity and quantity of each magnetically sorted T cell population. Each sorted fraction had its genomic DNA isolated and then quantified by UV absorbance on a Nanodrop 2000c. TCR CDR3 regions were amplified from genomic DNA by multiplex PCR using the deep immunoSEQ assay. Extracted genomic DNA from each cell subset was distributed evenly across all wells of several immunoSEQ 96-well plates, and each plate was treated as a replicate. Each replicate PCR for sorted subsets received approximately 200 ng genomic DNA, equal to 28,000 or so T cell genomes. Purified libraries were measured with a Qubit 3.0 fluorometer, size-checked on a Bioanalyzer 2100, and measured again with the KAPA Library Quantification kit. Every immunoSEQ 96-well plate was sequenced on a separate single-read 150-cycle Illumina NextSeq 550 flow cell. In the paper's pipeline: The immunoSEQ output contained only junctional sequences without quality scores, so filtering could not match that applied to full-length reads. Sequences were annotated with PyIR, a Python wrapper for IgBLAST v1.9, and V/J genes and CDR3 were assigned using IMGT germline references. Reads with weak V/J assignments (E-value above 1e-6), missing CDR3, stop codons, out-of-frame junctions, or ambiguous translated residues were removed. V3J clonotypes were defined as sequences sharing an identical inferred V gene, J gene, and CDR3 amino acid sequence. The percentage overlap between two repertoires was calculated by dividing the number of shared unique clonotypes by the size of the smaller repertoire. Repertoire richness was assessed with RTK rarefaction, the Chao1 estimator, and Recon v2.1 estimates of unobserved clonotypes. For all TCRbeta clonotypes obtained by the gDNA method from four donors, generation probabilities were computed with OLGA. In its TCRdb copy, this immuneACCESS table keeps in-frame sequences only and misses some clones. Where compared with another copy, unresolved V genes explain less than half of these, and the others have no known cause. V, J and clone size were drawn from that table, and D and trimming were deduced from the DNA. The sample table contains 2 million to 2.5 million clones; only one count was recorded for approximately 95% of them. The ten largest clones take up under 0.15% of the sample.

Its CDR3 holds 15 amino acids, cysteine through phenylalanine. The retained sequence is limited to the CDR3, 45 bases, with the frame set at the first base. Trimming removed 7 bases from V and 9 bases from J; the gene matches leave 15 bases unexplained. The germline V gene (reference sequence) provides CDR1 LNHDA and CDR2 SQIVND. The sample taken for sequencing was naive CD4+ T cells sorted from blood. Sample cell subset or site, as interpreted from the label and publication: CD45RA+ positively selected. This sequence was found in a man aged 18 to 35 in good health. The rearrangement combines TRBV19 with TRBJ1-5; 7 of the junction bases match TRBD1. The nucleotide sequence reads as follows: TGTGCCAGTAAATCCCCGGGACAGATGTTCGCGCCCCAGCATTTT. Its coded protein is CASKSPGQMFAPQHF.